The 12 T cell receptor beta chains presented below share a single source sample, sequenced in a study of T cell repertoires and Cas9 in healthy adults. Assay used: immunoSEQ multiplex PCR; TCRdb lists only in-frame clones, some missing. Altogether fewer than 25,000 clones are present, 91% being singletons, with the ten largest covering roughly 1.4%. The sequencing input was CD4+ effector T cells (CD127+, CD25-, CD137-, CD154-) from PBMCs; culture status not recorded. The receptors come from a human donor in good health.

V gene TRBV11-2 combines with J gene TRBJ1-2, with TRBD1 as a possible D gene (6 bases). V was shortened by 6 bases and J by 0 bases, with 14 bases between the two germline ends. The CDR3 contains 15 residues. Germline lookup yields CDR1 SGHAT and CDR2 FQNNGV. CDR3 in DNA: TGTGCCAGCAGTCTTGGACAGAACCCTAACTATGGCTACACCTTC. Protein: CASSLGQNPNYGYTF.

The chain couples TRBV28 to TRBJ1-2; D is undetermined. The CDR3 contains 14 residues. Germline V gene sequence: CDR1 MDHEN, CDR2 SYDVKM. Trimming cost V 5 bases and J 2 bases, with 12 bases left between them. In nucleotides, the CDR3 is TGTGCCAGCAGTCCTAGCGGGAACAACTATGGCTACACCTTC. Its protein is CASSPSGNNYGYTF.

The chain combines TRBV4-1 with TRBJ2-1; 7 bases match TRBD2. The germline V gene has CDR1 MGHRA and CDR2 YSYEKL. CDR3 length equals 15 residues. V was clipped by 9 bases and J by 0 bases; unmatched bases: 8. CDR3 sequence (DNA): TGCGCCAGTGGGGGAGGGACCAGCTCCTACAATGAGCAGTTCTTC. This codes for CASGGGTSSYNEQFF.

CDR3 in amino acids: CASSPDRDEKLFF. DNA for the CDR3: TGTGCCAGCAGTCCCGACAGGGATGAAAAACTGTTTTTT. This chain links TRBV2 with TRBJ1-4; 7 bases match TRBD1. CDR1 and CDR2 (germline): SNHLY, FYNNEI. J gave up 6 bases and V 5 bases, and 3 bases lay outside the gene matches. This CDR3 is built from 13 residues.

For the CDR3, the DNA is TGTGCCAGCAGCTTAGCAAGGGGCCAAACCTACGAGCAGTACTTC. It encodes CASSLARGQTYEQYF. The chain is built from TRBV5-8 and TRBJ2-5, with D perhaps TRBD1 (5 bases). The last part of the DNA fits TRBJ2-7 better; the J call may be wrong. CDR3 length equals 15 residues. Germline CDR1 SGHTS, CDR2 YDEGEE.

The J gene is TRBJ2-7, the V gene TRBV7-2, with 10 bases aligning to TRBD2. The CDR3 totals 13 residues. V shed 5 bases and J 7 bases; nucleotides not matched to a gene: 5. Germline values: CDR1 SGHTA, CDR2 FQGNSA. CDR3 in DNA: TGTGCCAGCAGCAGGGGGACTAGCGTTGAGCAGTACTTC. Translated: CASSRGTSVEQYF. Full variable domain (outside the CDR3, taken from reference TRBV7-2 and TRBJ2-7): GAGVSQSPSNKVTEKGKDVELRCDPISGHTALYWYRQSLGQGLEFLIYFQGNSAPDKSGLPSDRFSAERTGGSVSTLTIQRTQQEDSAVYLCASSRGTSVEQYFGPGTRLTVT.

The V call is TRBV5-1, the J call TRBJ2-3; no firm D call. Per germline, CDR1 SGHRS and CDR2 YFSETQ. This CDR3 has 11 amino acids. V dropped 4 bases and J dropped 11 bases, with 11 bases sitting between them. CDR3 coding DNA: TGCGCCAGCAGCCCCTGCTGCGGGCAGTATTTT. Translating gives CASSPCCGQYF.

The chain links TRBV27 to TRBJ2-1; D possibly corresponds to TRBD1 (6 bases). V lost 0 bases and J 3 bases, leaving 15 bases between the germline ends. From germline, CDR1 is MNHEY and CDR2 SMNVEV (reference sequence). The CDR3 spans 17 residues. CDR3 sequence reads: CASSLSPFRQVYNEQFF. Written as DNA, the CDR3 is TGTGCCAGCAGTTTATCGCCTTTCCGACAGGTCTACAATGAGCAGTTCTTC.

The chain uses TRBV19 and TRBJ1-2; D ambiguous. The CDR3 length is 14 residues. Deletions cut 3 bases from V and 7 bases from J, with 15 bases between. Per germline, CDR1 LNHDA and CDR2 SQIVND (reference sequence). CDR3 in DNA: TGTGCCAGTAGTATGTCTGGTGGATCAAGTGGCTACACCTTC. Its protein is CASSMSGGSSGYTF. The whole variable domain, remainder taken from reference TRBV19 and TRBJ1-2, is DGGITQSPKYLFRKEGQNVTLSCEQNLNHDAMYWYRQDPGQGLRLIYYSQIVNDFQKGDIAEGYSVSREKKESFPLTVTSAQKNPTAFYLCASSMSGGSSGYTFGSGTRLTVV.

The chain joins TRBV5-6 to TRBJ2-7; tentative D call: TRBD2 (5 bases). The CDR3 spans 15 residues. The V gene lost 3 bases and the J gene lost 2 bases, with 15 bases spanning the gap. Germline loops: CDR1 SGHDT, CDR2 YYEEEE. DNA of the CDR3: TGTGCCAGCAGCTCCGAAACTAGACTCACCTACGAGCAGTACTTC. It translates to CASSSETRLTYEQYF.

The chain uses TRBV7-2 and TRBJ2-3; D not certain. CDR1 and CDR2 from the germline V gene are SGHTA and FQGNSA. Trimming took 1 base from V and 0 from J, leaving 5 bases between them. The CDR3 runs 14 residues. CDR3 amino acids: CASSLDPSTDTQYF. The DNA of the CDR3 is TGTGCCAGCAGCTTAGACCCTAGCACAGATACGCAGTATTTT.

J is TRBJ1-1 and V is TRBV30; tentatively, D is TRBD1 (6 bases). CDR3 length equals 16 residues. Between the trimmed V and J ends, which lost 5 bases and 0 bases, there was a span of 19 bases. The germline V gene has CDR1 GTSNPN and CDR2 SVGIG (reference sequence). The CDR3 DNA reads as TGTGCCTGGCCCGGGGCGGGGGGCGTCTTGAACACTGAAGCTTTCTTT. This codes for CAWPGAGGVLNTEAFF.